The 4 T cell receptor beta chains below all came from one sample that was sequenced in a study of T cell responses to AZD1222 COVID-19 vaccine. Generated by immunoSEQ multiplex PCR, the TCRdb table keeps only in-frame clones and is missing some. The sample has 170,000 or so clones, less than 95% seen once. The sample consisted of peripheral blood, taken on day 0 of AZD1222 vaccination. These receptor sequences come from an adult in good health.

The V and J genes are TRBV9 and TRBJ1-3; 7 bases align to TRBD1. The CDR3 runs 15 residues. V lost 4 bases, J lost 4 bases, and 8 bases stayed unmatched. Germline CDR1 is SGDLS and CDR2 is YYNGEE. The chain's CDR3 is CASSTAGQAGNTIYF. The CDR3 coding sequence is TGTGCCAGCAGCACGGCCGGACAGGCCGGAAACACCATATATTTT.

The gene calls are TRBV7-2 and TRBJ1-6, with TRBD1 matching over 7 bases. The length of the CDR3 is 15 residues. Germline V gene sequence: CDR1 SGHTA, CDR2 FQGNSA. V was pared by 5 bases and J by 7 bases, with 8 bases of the junction left unmatched. In DNA, the CDR3 is TGTGCCAGCAGCCCTACGACAGGGTCGAATTCACCCCTCCACTTT. Amino acids: CASSPTTGSNSPLHF.

J is TRBJ1-5 and V is TRBV6-1; TRBD1 matches at 7 bases. This CDR3 spans 18 amino acids. The trim removed 4 bases at V and 0 bases at J, leaving 12 bases unmatched. Germline CDR1 MNHNS, CDR2 SASEGT. DNA of the CDR3: TGTGCCAGCAGTGCCGCCCGACAGGGCGCCGATAGCAATCAGCCCCAGCATTTT. It encodes CASSAARQGADSNQPQHF.

V and J are TRBV7-2 and TRBJ1-4, with D perhaps matching TRBD1 (5 bases). The CDR3 sequence is 13 residues long. Germline V gives CDR1 SGHTA, CDR2 FQGNSA. Trimming cost V 5 bases and J 5 bases, with 9 bases left between them. DNA for the CDR3: TGTGCCAGCAGCAACGCAGGGAATGAAAAACTGTTTTTT. Translated: CASSNAGNEKLFF.